Presented here are 23 T cell receptor beta chains from one specimen sequenced in a study of B cell selection in AIRE deficiency. Clones were sequenced by immunoSEQ multiplex PCR, and TCRdb holds only the in-frame ones, with some missing. The data show 20,000 to 25,000 clones, 95% to 98% seen once. Conventional CD4 T cells were sorted as CD4+CD127+ cells. The sequencing sample was made of conventional CD4+ T cells sorted from PBMCs. The receptor set was obtained from a human donor with AIRE deficiency.

V is TRBV5-4 and J is TRBJ1-2; a weak D match, TRBD1 (5 bases). Germline CDR1 is SGHNT and CDR2 is YYREEE (reference sequence). V lost 4 bases and J lost 8, with 15 bases in between. This CDR3 comprises 13 residues. The CDR3 nucleotides read TGTGCCAGCAGCCTAGCGGGGGGTCGCGGCTACACCTTC. Its protein product is CASSLAGGRGYTF.

This clone was seen only once. The J gene is TRBJ1-5, the V gene TRBV19; the match to TRBD1 covers 7 bases. The CDR3 loop spans 15 amino acids. Germline values: CDR1 LNHDA, CDR2 SQIVND (reference sequence). V was clipped by 5 bases and J by 5 bases; unmatched bases: 9. The CDR3 loop is CASSADRFRDQPQHF. DNA for the CDR3: TGTGCCAGTAGTGCGGACAGGTTTCGGGATCAGCCCCAGCATTTT.

This chain joins TRBV5-6 and TRBJ2-2; D uncertain. V was trimmed by 4 bases and J by 0 bases, leaving 13 bases between them. Germline V gene sequence: CDR1 SGHDT, CDR2 YYEEEE. The CDR3 is 16 residues long. This chain's CDR3 is CASSVYGLANTGELFF. CDR3 nucleotide sequence: TGTGCCAGCAGCGTTTATGGGCTAGCGAACACCGGGGAGCTGTTTTTT.

CDR3 sequence: CAIMTGTYEQYF. The CDR3 region has the DNA TGTGCCATCATGACTGGAACCTACGAGCAGTACTTC. The J gene is TRBJ2-7, the V gene TRBV10-3; D ambiguous. Trimming cost V 7 bases and J 2 bases, with 9 bases left between them. Per germline, CDR1 ENHRY and CDR2 SYGVKD. The CDR3 contains 12 residues.

V and J are TRBV18 and TRBJ2-5; D unresolved. The CDR3 has 16 residues. V was trimmed by 3 bases and J by 2 bases, leaving 16 bases between them. CDR1 is KGHSH and CDR2 is LQKENI in the germline V gene. Here the CDR3 reads CASSPPTSWGQETQYF. CDR3 bases: TGTGCCAGCTCACCTCCCACATCATGGGGTCAAGAGACCCAGTACTTC.

The chain joins TRBV28 to TRBJ2-1; TRBD1 matches at 7 bases. Germline V lookup: CDR1 MDHEN, CDR2 SYDVKM. The ends lost 4 bases at V and 12 bases at J; junction bases unmatched: 6. The CDR3 sequence is 12 residues long. CDR3 coding DNA: TGTGCCAGCAGTTCAAACAGGGGCCGGCAGTTCTTC. Translating gives CASSSNRGRQFF.

The rearrangement uses TRBV5-1 and TRBJ1-1, with D unresolved. V shed 2 bases and J shed 3 bases, with 11 bases lying between them. This CDR3 spans 14 amino acids. CDR1 is SGHRS and CDR2 is YFSETQ in the germline V gene. The CDR3 DNA reads TGCGCCAGCAGCTTCGGACTTCTCGACACTGAAGCTTTCTTT. Amino acid sequence: CASSFGLLDTEAFF. The full variable domain, completed using reference TRBV5-1 and TRBJ1-1, is KAGVTQTPRYLIKTRGQQVTLSCSPISGHRSVSWYQQTPGQGLQFLFEYFSETQRNKGNFPGRFSGRQFSNSRSEMNVSTLELGDSALYLCASSFGLLDTEAFFGQGTRLTVV.

V usage is TRBV27 and J usage is TRBJ2-7; possible D gene TRBD1, 5 bases. The ends were cut back, 6 bases at V and 4 bases at J, with 10 bases in the middle. The germline V gene has CDR1 MNHEY and CDR2 SMNVEV (reference sequence). The CDR3 runs to 12 residues. The CDR3 DNA is TGTGCCAGCAGCTCAGGGCCATACGAGCAGTACTTC. The encoded protein is CASSSGPYEQYF.

The V and J genes are TRBV5-5 and TRBJ1-2, with D hard to call. The V end lost 1 base, the J end lost 3 bases, and 10 bases lay between the germline ends. The CDR3 totals 14 residues. Germline V gene sequence: CDR1 SGHKS, CDR2 YYEKEE (reference sequence). CDR3 sequence reads: CASSLYGEDYGYTF. CDR3 coding DNA: TGTGCCAGCAGCTTGTACGGGGAGGACTATGGCTACACCTTC.

This clone was picked up a small number of times. The chain links TRBV12-2 to TRBJ1-4; TRBD1, the D gene given by the table, was not confirmed from the DNA. TRBV12-2 is an annotated pseudogene. This CDR3 contains 14 residues. In DNA form, the CDR3 reads TGTGCAAGTCGCTTAGAGGGAAGGGGTGAAAAACTGTTTTTT. This sequence encodes CASRLEGRGEKLFF.

This chain uses TRBV28 with TRBJ1-2; TRBD1 might be the D (5 bases). This CDR3 has 13 residues. V lost 5 bases and J lost 4, with 11 bases in between. Looked up from germline, CDR1 is MDHEN and CDR2 is SYDVKM. Written as DNA, the CDR3 is TGTGCCAGCAGTCTTCACGGGGCCTATGGCTACACCTTC. Translation gives CASSLHGAYGYTF.

This chain connects TRBV5-6 to TRBJ1-4, with a tentative D call TRBD1 (5 bases). The germline V gene has CDR1 SGHDT and CDR2 YYEEEE. CDR3 length: 14 residues. V dropped 4 bases and J dropped 6 bases, with 13 bases sitting between them. The CDR3 DNA is TGTGCCAGCAGCCCACAGGCGCGGGATGAAAAACTGTTTTTT. Translated, it gives CASSPQARDEKLFF. The full variable domain, completed using reference TRBV5-6 and TRBJ1-4, is DAGVTQSPTHLIKTRGQQVTLRCSPKSGHDTVSWYQQALGQGPQFIFQYYEEEERQRGNFPDRFSGHQFPNYSSELNVNALLLGDSALYLCASSPQARDEKLFFGSGTQLSVL.

The table lists this clone with a count of one. V usage is TRBV19 and J usage is TRBJ2-1; the D is unclear. The germline V and J ends were trimmed by 3 bases and 3 bases, with 12 bases remaining between them. In germline, CDR1 is LNHDA, CDR2 SQIVND (reference sequence). The CDR3 extends over 15 amino acids. The CDR3 loop reads CASSISAGFYNEQFF. DNA of the CDR3: TGTGCCAGTAGTATCTCAGCAGGCTTCTACAATGAGCAGTTCTTC.

The J gene is TRBJ2-7, the V gene TRBV4-3, with D hard to call. Trimming shortened V by 0 bases and J by 4 bases, and 13 bases separated the two germline ends. The CDR3 contains 15 residues. Germline V gives CDR1 LGHNA, CDR2 YSLEER. The CDR3 sequence: CASSQELVSYYEQYF. CDR3 coding DNA: TGCGCCAGCAGCCAAGAGTTAGTTAGCTATTACGAGCAGTACTTC.

The chain combines TRBV19 with TRBJ2-3; maybe TRBD2 (6 bases). Germline loops: CDR1 LNHDA, CDR2 SQIVND (reference sequence). The germline V and J ends were trimmed by 7 bases and 1 base, with 15 bases remaining between them. This CDR3 is 15 amino acids long. CDR3 sequence: CASTNRRDGTDTQYF. Written as DNA, the CDR3 is TGTGCCAGTACAAATCGGAGGGATGGCACAGATACGCAGTATTTT.

V gene TRBV7-6 combines with J gene TRBJ2-6; 8 nucleotides match TRBD1. Unmatched junction bases numbered 8, after V lost 5 bases and J lost 2 bases. CDR3 length equals 17 residues. Germline CDR1 SGHVS, CDR2 FNYEAQ. CDR3 protein: CASSAKPGGAGANVLTF. DNA of the CDR3: TGTGCCAGCAGCGCGAAGCCAGGGGGCGCTGGGGCCAACGTCCTGACTTTC.

V usage is TRBV19 and J usage is TRBJ1-4, with 11 bases identical to TRBD1. This CDR3 is built from 15 residues. Germline CDR1 and CDR2: LNHDA and SQIVND (reference sequence). Trimming at V came to 5 bases and at J to 7 bases, leaving 6 bases not matched to a gene. The CDR3 loop reads CASSGQGARGEKLFF. For the CDR3, the DNA is TGTGCCAGTAGTGGACAGGGGGCGAGGGGTGAAAAACTGTTTTTT.

The chain links TRBV7-9 to TRBJ1-2; D not certain. Trimming shortened V by 5 bases and J by 7 bases, and 11 bases separated the two germline ends. There are 12 residues in the CDR3. Germline-derived CDR1 and CDR2 are SEHNR and FQNEAQ (reference sequence). The CDR3 region is CASSQGRVGYTF. The DNA of the CDR3 is TGTGCCAGCAGCCAAGGGAGGGTTGGCTACACCTTC.

This chain connects TRBV6-5 to TRBJ2-7, with TRBD1 identical over 9 bases. V lost 0 bases, J lost 7 bases, and 7 bases stayed unmatched. Germline V lookup: CDR1 MNHEY, CDR2 SVGAGI. The CDR3 is 15 residues long. CDR3 in amino acids: CASSYSGTGINEQYF. As DNA, the CDR3 is TGTGCCAGCAGTTACTCAGGGACAGGGATAAATGAGCAGTACTTC.

The gene calls are TRBV7-9 and TRBJ2-2; 14 bases agree with TRBD2. The V segment lost 2 bases and the J segment 5 bases; nucleotides outside the gene matches: 10. Per germline, CDR1 SEHNR and CDR2 FQNEAQ (reference sequence). This CDR3 has 19 amino acids. The CDR3 bases are TGTGCCAGCAGCTTAATTTTGACTAGCGGGAGGGCCGGAACCGGGGAGCTGTTTTTT. It is translated as CASSLILTSGRAGTGELFF. Variable domain in full (rest from reference TRBV7-9 and TRBJ2-2): DTGVSQNPRHKITKRGQNVTFRCDPISEHNRLYWYRQTLGQGPEFLTYFQNEAQLEKSRLLSDRFSAERPKGSFSTLEIQRTEQGDSAMYLCASSLILTSGRAGTGELFFGEGSRLTVL.

The gene calls are TRBV28 and TRBJ1-1, with TRBD1 identical over 10 bases. The germline CDR1 and CDR2 sequences are MDHEN and SYDVKM. The CDR3 length is 15 residues. V was pared by 6 bases and J by 0 bases, with 4 bases of the junction left unmatched. CDR3: CASSWTGGMNTEAFF. CDR3 nucleotide sequence: TGTGCCAGCAGCTGGACAGGGGGGATGAACACTGAAGCTTTCTTT.

The V call is TRBV30, the J call TRBJ2-1, with unresolved D. The V gene's germline CDR1 is GTSNPN and CDR2 SVGIG (reference sequence). V was trimmed by 4 bases and J by 2 bases, leaving 12 bases between them. This CDR3 has 14 residues. This CDR3 is CAWKRNTPYNEQFF. Written as DNA, the CDR3 is TGTGCCTGGAAGAGAAACACACCCTACAATGAGCAGTTCTTC.

This clone was counted a single time. This chain links TRBV9 with TRBJ2-7; the D gene is possibly TRBD1 (6 bases). Germline V gene sequence: CDR1 SGDLS, CDR2 YYNGEE. This CDR3 has 15 amino acids. V was clipped by 0 bases and J by 6 bases, with 16 bases between them. The chain's CDR3 is CASSVDPGTLLEQYF. The CDR3 DNA reads TGTGCCAGCAGCGTAGACCCAGGGACATTACTCGAGCAGTACTTC.